A single sample gave rise to the 8 T cell receptor beta chains below, sequenced in a study of cytomegalovirus exposure and HLA in healthy donors. The PCR was carried out with 60 Vbeta primers and 13 Jbeta primers. Assay used: immunoSEQ multiplex PCR; TCRdb lists only in-frame clones, some missing. This sample carries 100,000 to 150,000 clones, about 15% of them seen once, and the ten largest clones take approximately 2.9%. Sequenced material: PBMCs. All receptors come from a female donor in good health and CMV-seropositive.

This clone occurred a few times. The chain recombines TRBV4-3 with TRBJ2-1; D perhaps matches TRBD2 (6 bases). V shed 4 bases and J shed 2 bases, with 9 bases lying between them. The germline V gene encodes CDR1 LGHNA and CDR2 YSLEER. CDR3 length: 14 amino acids. The chain's CDR3 is CASSRSGAYNEQFF. CDR3 DNA: TGCGCCAGCAGCCGCTCGGGAGCCTACAATGAGCAGTTCTTC.

The chain uses TRBV6-5 and TRBJ2-7, with 8 positions matching TRBD1. J lost 4 bases, V lost 6 bases, and 11 bases had no gene match. This CDR3 region has 15 residues. Germline loops: CDR1 MNHEY, CDR2 SVGAGI. CDR3 region: CASSQTGDIRYEQYF. The CDR3 nucleotides read TGTGCCAGCAGCCAGACAGGGGATATTCGGTACGAGCAGTACTTC.

The chain is built from TRBV29-1 and TRBJ1-4, with D unclear. Trimming left V 2 bases short and J 6 bases short, with 7 bases between. Germline V gene data show CDR1 as SQVTM and CDR2 as ANQGSEA. The CDR3 is made up of 12 amino acids. In DNA form, the CDR3 reads TGCAGCGTTGAAACCCCAGATGAAAAACTGTTTTTT. This gives the protein CSVETPDEKLFF.

This clone was observed at least ten times. The V call is TRBV5-1, the J call TRBJ2-1; 11 positions match TRBD2. V trimming: 0 bases; J trimming: 9 bases; junction bases outside the gene matches: 5. Germline V lookup: CDR1 SGHRS, CDR2 YFSETQ. There are 15 residues in the CDR3. The CDR3 here is CASSLATSGAAEQFF. Here the CDR3 DNA reads TGCGCCAGCAGCTTGGCGACTAGCGGGGCAGCTGAGCAGTTCTTC.

In its sample, this clone was seen a few times. The chain employs TRBV28 and TRBJ1-2, with D perhaps TRBD1 (5 bases). The germline V and J ends were trimmed by 6 bases and 4 bases, with 12 bases remaining between them. Germline CDR1 is MDHEN and CDR2 is SYDVKM. The CDR3 length is 13 residues. CDR3 amino acids: CASSRAGVYGYTF. The DNA for the CDR3 is TGTGCCAGCAGCCGCGCGGGGGTCTATGGCTACACCTTC.

This clone has just a few counts. The J gene is TRBJ2-3, the V gene TRBV9; TRBD2 agrees at 8 bases. Germline CDR1 SGDLS, CDR2 YYNGEE. This CDR3 contains 15 residues. The V segment lost 8 bases and the J segment 2 bases; nucleotides outside the gene matches: 10. CDR3 nucleotides: TGTGCCAGTAGATCCCCAGCGGGGGACACAGATACGCAGTATTTT. Its translation is CASRSPAGDTDTQYF.

This clone was recorded a few times. The genes are TRBV4-3 and TRBJ1-5; D gene uncertain. Germline CDR1 and CDR2: LGHNA and YSLEER. Trimming removed 0 bases from V and 10 bases from J, with 16 bases in between. CDR3 size: 15 residues. CDR3 in DNA: TGCGCCAGCAGCCAAGATCGACGGGGAATTGATCCCCAGCATTTT. It yields the protein CASSQDRRGIDPQHF.

In its sample, this clone was seen a few times. This chain links TRBV14 with TRBJ2-7; TRBD1 might be the D (5 bases). This CDR3 has 14 amino acids. Germline CDR1 is SGHDN and CDR2 is FVKESK. Trimming stripped 5 bases from V and 3 bases from J, with 14 bases between. CDR3 nucleotides: TGTGCCAGCAGCACCCTGGGGCAGTTCTACGAGCAGTACTTC. The encoded protein is CASSTLGQFYEQYF.